Listed below are T cell receptor beta chains from one sample, sequenced in a study of blood T cell repertoires in COVID-19. This table comes from immunoSEQ multiplex PCR, and its TCRdb copy is limited to in-frame clones, with some not included. Among over 35,000 clones listed, 65% to 85% were seen once. The sequenced material came from peripheral blood. These receptors were taken from a middle-aged man with active or convalescent COVID-19. The CDR3 runs from the conserved cysteine through the conserved F or W. The D gene is left open where the match is weak. Rows may omit the clone size; those that give it use once, few, many or a size class.

>-|-|TRBJ2-1|TRBV9
CASSPGLGADFYNEQFF
TGTGCCAGCAGCCCCGGATTAGGAGCGGACTTTTACAATGAGCAGTTCTTC
>few|TRBD1|TRBJ2-7|TRBV9
CASSVAPTGTYEQYF
TGTGCCAGCAGCGTAGCACCGACAGGGACCTACGAGCAGTACTTC
>-|-|TRBJ1-5|TRBV10-2
CASSGRPSNQPQHF
TGCGCCAGCAGTGGGAGGCCGAGCAATCAGCCCCAGCATTTT
>-|TRBD1|TRBJ2-1|TRBV7-2
CASSSVVGQAGNEQFF
TGTGCCAGCAGCTCGGTCGTCGGACAGGCTGGTAATGAGCAGTTCTTC
>-|TRBD1|TRBJ1-2|TRBV15
CATSRGQGDGYTF
TGTGCCACCAGCAGGGGACAGGGAGATGGCTACACCTTC
>-|TRBD1|TRBJ2-1|TRBV11-2
CASRRRTGNEQFF
TGTGCCAGCCGGCGAAGGACAGGCAATGAGCAGTTCTTC
>-|-|TRBJ2-7|TRBV7-6
CASSPGDEQYF
TGTGCCAGCAGCCCTGGAGACGAGCAGTACTTC
>-|TRBD1|TRBJ1-1|TRBV28
CASHGQGEGANTEAFF
TGTGCCAGCCACGGACAGGGAGAGGGCGCGAACACTGAAGCTTTCTTT
>-|TRBD1|TRBJ2-2|TRBV5-4
CASSWGQGNTGELFF
TGTGCCAGCAGCTGGGGACAGGGGAACACCGGGGAGCTGTTTTTT
>-|-|TRBJ2-3|TRBV10-2
CASSPGLDTQYF
TGCGCCAGCAGTCCGGGACTAGATACGCAGTATTTT
>-|TRBD1|TRBJ1-1|TRBV28
CASSISGGDRVNTEAFF
TGTGCCAGCAGTATCTCAGGGGGCGACAGGGTGAACACTGAAGCTTTCTTT
>-|-|TRBJ1-2|TRBV6-4
CASSQGRGYGYTF
TGTGCCAGTTCCCAGGGTCGCGGCTATGGCTACACCTTC
>-|-|TRBJ2-5|TRBV14
CASSQGKGRIQETQYF
TGTGCCAGCAGCCAAGGGAAGGGGAGGATCCAAGAGACCCAGTACTTC
>-|-|TRBJ2-2|TRBV5-5
CASSLGSVGELFF
TGTGCCAGCAGCTTGGGGAGTGTCGGGGAGCTGTTTTTT
>-|TRBD2|TRBJ2-2|TRBV29-1
CSVARSGVNTGELFF
TGCAGCGTGGCGAGAAGCGGGGTTAACACCGGGGAGCTGTTTTTT
>-|TRBD2|TRBJ2-7|TRBV4-1
CASSQGAGGPYEQYF
TGCGCCAGCAGCCAAGGCGCGGGAGGGCCCTACGAGCAGTACTTC
>-|-|TRBJ1-2|TRBV7-2
CASSLEPGAGGYTF
TGTGCCAGCAGCTTGGAGCCAGGGGCAGGCGGCTACACCTTC
>once|TRBD2|TRBJ2-7|TRBV11-2
CASRPPPGLAGGPYEQYF
TGTGCCAGCAGACCCCCCCCGGGACTAGCGGGAGGGCCCTACGAGCAGTACTTC
>-|-|TRBJ2-1|TRBV12-3/TRBV12-4
CASTFYNEQFF
TGTGCCAGCACCTTTTACAATGAGCAGTTCTTC
>-|-|TRBJ2-7|TRBV2
CASRGRYEQYF
TGTGCCAGCAGGGGCAGGTACGAGCAGTACTTC
>-|-|TRBJ1-1|TRBV4-1
CASSQEVGAEAFF
TGCGCCAGCAGCCAAGAAGTAGGGGCTGAAGCTTTCTTT
>-|-|TRBJ2-2|TRBV3-1/TRBV3-2
CASSQAVPGELFF
TGTGCCAGCAGCCAAGCGGTCCCCGGGGAGCTGTTTTTT
>once|-|TRBJ2-5|TRBV7-9
CASSFAGETQYF
TGTGCCAGCAGCTTCGCGGGGGAGACCCAGTACTTC
>-|TRBD1|TRBJ1-2|TRBV11-2
CASSSGSNRGRYGYTF
TGTGCCAGCAGCTCCGGTTCCAACAGGGGTAGGTATGGCTACACCTTC
>-|-|TRBJ1-4|TRBV19
CASSIAAVNEKLFF
TGTGCCAGTAGTATAGCCGCAGTTAATGAAAAACTGTTTTTT
>-|-|TRBJ2-2|TRBV3-1/TRBV3-2
CASSLGLYTGELFF
TGTGCCAGCAGCCTAGGACTCTACACCGGGGAGCTGTTTTTT
>-|TRBD1|TRBJ1-1|TRBV11-2
CASSVLPVQGGTEAFF
TGTGCCAGCAGCGTACTCCCCGTTCAGGGGGGCACTGAAGCTTTCTTT
>-|-|TRBJ2-1|TRBV10-2
CASSELYNEQFF
TGCGCCAGCAGTGAGCTGTATAATGAGCAGTTCTTC